The 7 T cell receptor beta chains presented below share a single source sample, sequenced in a study of response to subunit inactivated influenza vaccine. MiXCR was run by TCRdb on the RT-PCR reads, yielding one entry per CDR3 protein. The data hold 450,000 to 500,000 distinct CDR3 sequences, with approximately 11% observed a single time. Sequencing was performed on PBMCs from blood, taken 40 to 50 days after vaccination. The receptors originated from a man aged 45-65 years who received an inactivated influenza vaccine.

V usage is TRBV20-1 and J usage is TRBJ2-5, with unresolved D. Trimming removed 6 bases at V and 7 bases at J, with 18 bases between. CDR1 and CDR2 (germline): DFQATT, SNEGSKA (reference sequence). This CDR3 is built from 13 residues. The CDR3 nucleotides are TGCAGTGCACACGGCTTCCTCATCGGGACCCAGTACTTC. Its translation is CSAHGFLIGTQYF.

This clonotype was seen more than once but under ten times. The chain uses TRBV6-1 and TRBJ1-2; D might be TRBD1 (6 bases). V was cut by 3 bases and J by 8 bases, with 13 bases left in between. Looked up from germline, CDR1 is MNHNS and CDR2 is SASEGT. CDR3 length: 13 residues. The CDR3 DNA reads TGTGCCAGCAGTGACGGGACATCCAGCGGCTACACCTTC. This sequence encodes CASSDGTSSGYTF.

This clonotype was found many times. This chain connects TRBV12-3 or TRBV12-4 to TRBJ2-7; the D is unclear. The V end was cut by 3 bases, the J end by 1 base, with 16 bases between. The CDR3 runs 16 residues. DNA for the CDR3: TGTGCCAGCAGTTTGGGGTGGTTCGCCGAATCCTACGAGCAGTACTTC. Its protein is CASSLGWFAESYEQYF.

The chain joins TRBV28 to TRBJ2-7; 8 bases are a match to TRBD1. The germline V gene encodes CDR1 MDHEN and CDR2 SYDVKM. V lost 7 bases and J lost 4; bases outside the gene matches: 9. CDR3 size: 14 residues. CDR3 amino acids: CASKPTGDGYEQYF. The CDR3 coding sequence is TGTGCCAGCAAGCCGACAGGGGACGGTTACGAGCAGTACTTC.

The chain uses TRBV20-1 and TRBJ2-1; D not resolved. Per germline, CDR1 DFQATT and CDR2 SNEGSKA (reference sequence). CDR3 length: 12 amino acids. V lost 6 bases and J 6 bases, leaving 12 bases between the germline ends. The CDR3 sequence is CSAPASSNEQFF. The DNA of the CDR3 is TGCAGTGCCCCGGCAAGCAGCAATGAGCAGTTCTTC.

This clonotype was seen more than once but under ten times. The chain couples TRBV6-5 to TRBJ2-7; D is perhaps TRBD1 (6 bases). Between the trimmed V and J ends, which lost 5 bases and 3 bases, there was a span of 17 bases. Per the germline V gene, CDR1 is MNHEY and CDR2 is SVGAGI. CDR3 size: 15 residues. CDR3 DNA: TGTGCCAGCAGTAACGACAGGACTCCGCTCTACGAGCAGTACTTC. Its translation: CASSNDRTPLYEQYF.

As regards this clonotype: The conserved closing phenylalanine or tryptophan is absent in this CDR3, likely reflecting a read error. The chain couples TRBV6-1 to TRBJ2-1, with TRBD2 matching over 8 bases. The V and J ends lost 5 bases and 0 bases, in that order; junction bases with no gene match: 3. Germline values: CDR1 MNHNS, CDR2 SASEGT. The CDR3 has 15 amino acids. The CDR3 nucleotides read TGTGCCAGCAGTCAAACTAGCGGCTCCTACAATGAGCAGTTCCTC. It is translated as CASSQTSGSYNEQFL.